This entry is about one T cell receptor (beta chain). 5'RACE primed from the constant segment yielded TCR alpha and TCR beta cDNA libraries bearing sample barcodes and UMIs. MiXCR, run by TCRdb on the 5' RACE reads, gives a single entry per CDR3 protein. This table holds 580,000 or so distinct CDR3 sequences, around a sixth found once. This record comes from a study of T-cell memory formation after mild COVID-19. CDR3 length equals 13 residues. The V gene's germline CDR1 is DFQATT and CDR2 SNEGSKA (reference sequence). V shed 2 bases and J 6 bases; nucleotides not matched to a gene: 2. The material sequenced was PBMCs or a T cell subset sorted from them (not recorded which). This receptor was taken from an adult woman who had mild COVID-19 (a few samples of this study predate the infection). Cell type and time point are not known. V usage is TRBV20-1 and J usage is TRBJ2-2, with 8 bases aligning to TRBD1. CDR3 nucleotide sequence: TGCAGTGCTAGATCACAGGGGGCCGGGGAGCTGTTTTTT. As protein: CSARSQGAGELFF.